Listed below are T cell receptor beta chains from one sample, sequenced in a study of CD8+ T cells in alopecia areata. Libraries were prepared by immunoSEQ multiplex PCR; TCRdb keeps only in-frame clonotypes and omits some of them. The table includes approximately 150,000 clones, less than 75% detected once. Specimen: CD8+ T cells sorted from blood. These receptors were collected from a human donor in good health. The CDR3 runs from the conserved cysteine through the conserved F or W. The D gene is left open where the match is weak. The size field is filled for only some rows; it gives once, few, many or a size class.

TRBV27,NA,NA,CASAATIGRFQETQYF
TRBV29-1,NA,few,CSVAGDPSYEQYF
TRBV11-2,TRBD2,few,CASSLTTSGSKNEQFF
TRBV7-9,NA,NA,CATVPSASYEQYF
TRBV19,NA,NA,CASSIIPGEQYF
TRBV5-8,NA,few,CASSPSGLEAFF
TRBV27,NA,few,CASSLSNPRETQYF
TRBV14,NA,NA,CASSQTGSPEGSSQYF
TRBV19,NA,NA,CASSRTVSSYNEQFF
TRBV9,NA,NA,CASSPDSNQPQHF
TRBV9,NA,NA,CASSEDPGHEQFF
TRBV29-1,NA,few,CSVETRGGSYGYTF
TRBV30,NA,NA,CAWSVASGTGGEKLFF
TRBV27,NA,many,CASHQVMNTEAFF
TRBV7-9,NA,NA,CASSSHYEQYF
TRBV4-1,NA,NA,CASSQGNRVGYGYTF
TRBV7-9,TRBD2,NA,CASSTIGREIYEQYF
TRBV30,TRBD2,few,CAWSLLAGGRDTQYF
TRBV27,NA,NA,CASTWTDAGELFF
TRBV27,NA,NA,CASSVSTGGNTEAFF
TRBV27,TRBD1,few,CASSLTGQGPYEQYF
TRBV15,NA,NA,CATSRGAGAYEQYF
TRBV9,TRBD2,NA,CASSVGASGEQETQYF
TRBV27,NA,NA,CATHQTGVASEQYF
TRBV7-9,NA,NA,CASSLPGGTEAFF
TRBV5-1,NA,NA,CASSSAGQETQYF
TRBV7-8,NA,once,CASSFPNEQFF
TRBV29-1,TRBD1,NA,CSAKGPDRDGYTF
TRBV5-4,NA,few,CASSLINEQFF